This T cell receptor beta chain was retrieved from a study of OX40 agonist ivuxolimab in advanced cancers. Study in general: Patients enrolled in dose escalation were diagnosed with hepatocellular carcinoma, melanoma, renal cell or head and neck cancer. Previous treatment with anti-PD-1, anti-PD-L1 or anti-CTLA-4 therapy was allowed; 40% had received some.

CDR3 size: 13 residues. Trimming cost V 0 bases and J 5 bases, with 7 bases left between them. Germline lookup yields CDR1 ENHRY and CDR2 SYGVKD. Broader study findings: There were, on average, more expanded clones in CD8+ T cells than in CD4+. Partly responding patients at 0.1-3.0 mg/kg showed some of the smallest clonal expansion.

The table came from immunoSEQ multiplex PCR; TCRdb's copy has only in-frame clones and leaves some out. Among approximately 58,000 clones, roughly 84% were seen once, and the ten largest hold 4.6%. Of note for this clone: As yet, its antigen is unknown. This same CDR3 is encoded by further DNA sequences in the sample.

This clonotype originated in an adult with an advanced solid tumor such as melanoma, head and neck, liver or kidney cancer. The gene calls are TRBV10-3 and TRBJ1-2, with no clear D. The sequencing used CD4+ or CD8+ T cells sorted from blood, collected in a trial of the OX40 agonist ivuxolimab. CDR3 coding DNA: TGTGCCATCAGTGAGTCGGGTTTATATGGCTACACCTTC. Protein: CAISESGLYGYTF.